The 12 T cell receptor beta chains presented below share a single source sample, sequenced in a study of Graves' ophthalmopathy and Graves' hyperthyroidism (dated 2018 in TCRdb). Sequencing relied on an Illumina HiSeq 2000. For repertoire sequencing, the TCR beta CDR3 regions were amplified from RNA transcripts. The first round of RT-PCR was done with HTBI primers and the Qiagen OneStep RT-PCR kit, and was followed by a second round of multiplex PCR, then size selection and purification. Starting from the raw public reads, TCRdb applied fastp trimming at Q25, assembled clones with MiXCR and retained in-frame beta chains. A single entry per CDR3 protein holds the most common genes and DNA from its merged rows. This sample comprises hundreds of thousands of distinct CDR3 sequences, about 16% of them detected only once. 5.5% to 7% of the sample goes to the ten largest clones. Sequencing used peripheral blood. These receptors all stem from a woman aged 18-29 years with stable Graves' hyperthyroidism. Donor details come from another sample of the same person, matched by shared clones.

V is TRBV5-1 and J is TRBJ1-2; D might be TRBD1 (6 bases). The V and J ends lost 5 bases and 4 bases respectively, with 18 bases between them. This CDR3 is 15 amino acids long. Germline lookup yields CDR1 SGHRS and CDR2 YFSETQ. The CDR3 reads CASSPRGDTVYGYTF. CDR3 nucleotide sequence: TGCGCCAGCAGTCCCCGCGGGGACACCGTCTATGGCTACACCTTC. The entire variable domain, with the rest obtained from reference TRBV5-1 and TRBJ1-2, is as follows: KAGVTQTPRYLIKTRGQQVTLSCSPISGHRSVSWYQQTPGQGLQFLFEYFSETQRNKGNFPGRFSGRQFSNSRSEMNVSTLELGDSALYLCASSPRGDTVYGYTFGSGTRLTVV.

This clonotype was detected many times. The chain combines TRBV5-1 with TRBJ2-7; D uncertain. V was cut by 3 bases and J by 7 bases, with 11 bases left in between. The CDR3 is 12 residues long. The germline CDR1 and CDR2 sequences are SGHRS and YFSETQ. The CDR3 sequence is CASSSASTEQYF. The DNA of the CDR3 is TGCGCCAGCAGCTCGGCGTCGACAGAGCAGTACTTC. The entire variable domain, with the rest obtained from reference TRBV5-1 and TRBJ2-7, is as follows: KAGVTQTPRYLIKTRGQQVTLSCSPISGHRSVSWYQQTPGQGLQFLFEYFSETQRNKGNFPGRFSGRQFSNSRSEMNVSTLELGDSALYLCASSSASTEQYFGPGTRLTVT.

This clonotype was detected many times. This rearrangement joins TRBV20-1 to TRBJ1-5, with 8 bases matching TRBD1. Trimming took 0 bases from V and 2 from J; bases not matched to a gene: 12. The CDR3 sequence is 18 residues long. Per the germline V gene, CDR1 is DFQATT and CDR2 is SNEGSKA (reference sequence). CDR3 sequence (DNA): TGCAGTGCTAGAGATTGGAGACAGGGGACCCCTGGCAATCAGCCCCAGCATTTT. Amino acids: CSARDWRQGTPGNQPQHF.

The table lists this clonotype with many counts. V and J are TRBV12-3 or TRBV12-4 and TRBJ1-1; 8 positions agree with TRBD1. This CDR3 contains 13 residues. J was trimmed by 5 bases and V by 6 bases; bases with no gene match: 5. CDR3 in amino acids: CASRPRQGTEAFF. The CDR3, as DNA: TGTGCCAGCAGACCTAGACAGGGGACTGAAGCTTTCTTT.

This clonotype has just a few counts. The junction differs from germline at one of its ends, possibly a read error. The chain couples TRBV6-1 to TRBJ2-4; 8 bases line up with TRBD1. In germline, CDR1 is MNHNS, CDR2 SASEGT. CDR3 size: 14 residues. The CDR3 region is CASSEYRGKNIKYF. The CDR3 bases are TGTGCCAGCAGTGAGTACAGGGGGAAAAACATTAAGTACTTC.

This clonotype was detected ten times or more. This chain connects TRBV6-4 to TRBJ1-1; D unclear. Trimming shortened V by 5 bases and J by 1 base, and 14 bases separated the two germline ends. Germline-derived CDR1 and CDR2 are MRHNA and SNTAGT. The CDR3 is 15 amino acids. CDR3 coding DNA: TGTGCCAGCAGTAACCGCGCCGGAGGGAACACTGAAGCTTTCTTT. It encodes CASSNRAGGNTEAFF.

This clonotype was recorded many times. V usage is TRBV18 and J usage is TRBJ1-5, with 8 bases matching TRBD1. The CDR3 has 15 residues. CDR1 KGHSH and CDR2 LQKENI come from the germline V gene. Trimming removed 6 bases from V and 3 bases from J; junction bases left unmatched: 7. Written as DNA, the CDR3 is TGTGCCAGCTCGGTGGACAGGGCGTCCAATCAGCCCCAGCATTTT. Protein: CASSVDRASNQPQHF.

This clonotype was recorded many times. The chain joins TRBV4-1 to TRBJ2-7; perhaps D is TRBD1 or TRBD2 (7 bases each). The germline V gene has CDR1 MGHRA and CDR2 YSYEKL. The CDR3 consists of 14 residues. Trimming took off 4 bases at V and 6 bases at J, with 16 bases between the two ends. The CDR3 DNA reads as TGCGCCAGCAGCCCCTTCACAGGGGAGGGCGAGCAGTACTTC. This gives the protein CASSPFTGEGEQYF.

Comments on this clonotype: At one end the junction does not follow the germline gene, possibly because of a read error. This chain links TRBV12-3 or TRBV12-4 with TRBJ1-1; no definite D call. CDR3 size: 11 residues. The DNA for the CDR3 is TGTGCCAGTATAATGAACACTGAAGCTTGCTTT. Translated: CASIMNTEACF.

There are many counts of this clonotype. V is TRBV20-1 and J is TRBJ2-7, with 7 bases matching TRBD2. This CDR3 comprises 15 residues. The junction had 5 bases not matched to a gene; V was cut back by 0 bases and J by 0 bases. Germline V gene lookup returns CDR1 DFQATT and CDR2 SNEGSKA (reference sequence). The CDR3 DNA sequence: TGCAGTGCTAGAGACCGGGGGGTGAACTCCTACGAGCAGTACTTC. It is translated as CSARDRGVNSYEQYF.

At least ten counts were recorded for this clonotype. The J gene is TRBJ1-2, the V gene TRBV20-1, with D hard to call. V was shortened by 6 bases and J by 4 bases, with 9 bases between the two germline ends. This CDR3 is built from 11 residues. Germline-derived CDR1 and CDR2 are DFQATT and SNEGSKA (reference sequence). DNA of the CDR3: TGCAGTGCGGAAGAGGTCTATGGCTACACCTTC. Its translation: CSAEEVYGYTF.

At least ten counts were recorded for this clonotype. V and J are TRBV2 and TRBJ1-2; TRBD1 aligns across 7 bases. The CDR3 is 12 amino acids. CDR1 is SNHLY and CDR2 is FYNNEI in the germline V gene. Trimming cost V 10 bases and J 3 bases; bases outside gene matches: 5. The CDR3 spells CATPGGDYGYTF. DNA of the CDR3: TGTGCCACCCCAGGGGGGGACTATGGCTACACCTTC.